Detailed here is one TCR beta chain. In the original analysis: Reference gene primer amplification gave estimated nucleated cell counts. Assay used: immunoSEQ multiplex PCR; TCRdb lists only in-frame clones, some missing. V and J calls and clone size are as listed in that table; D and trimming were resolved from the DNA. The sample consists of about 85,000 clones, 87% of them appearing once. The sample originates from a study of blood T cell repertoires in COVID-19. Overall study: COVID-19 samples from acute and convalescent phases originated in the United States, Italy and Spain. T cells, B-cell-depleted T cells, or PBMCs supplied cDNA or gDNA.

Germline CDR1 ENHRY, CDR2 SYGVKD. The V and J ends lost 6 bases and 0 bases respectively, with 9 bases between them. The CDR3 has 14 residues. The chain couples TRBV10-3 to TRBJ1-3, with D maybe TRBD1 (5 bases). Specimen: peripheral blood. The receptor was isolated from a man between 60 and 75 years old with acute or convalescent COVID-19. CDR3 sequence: CAIRDSNSGNTIYF. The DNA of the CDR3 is TGTGCCATCAGAGACAGCAACTCTGGAAACACCATATATTTT.